The 27 T cell receptor beta chains presented below share a single source sample, sequenced in a study of T cell responses to AZD1222 COVID-19 vaccine. The table came from immunoSEQ multiplex PCR; TCRdb's copy has only in-frame clones and leaves some out. The sample lists approximately 110,000 clones, around 85% occurring once. The sample consisted of peripheral blood, taken on day 0 of AZD1222 vaccination. These receptors all stem from an adult in good health.

CDR3 region: CASSRTGSPEAFF. DNA for the CDR3: TGTGCCAGCAGTCGAACAGGTTCCCCTGAAGCTTTCTTT. The J gene is TRBJ1-1, the V gene TRBV12-3 or TRBV12-4; D possibly corresponds to TRBD1 (5 bases). This CDR3 comprises 13 residues. V lost 5 bases to trimming and J lost 6 bases, with 13 bases between them.

The chain combines TRBV19 with TRBJ1-5; D perhaps matches TRBD1 (5 bases). The V end lost 3 bases, the J end lost 9 bases, and 12 bases lay between the germline ends. The CDR3 has 13 residues. Germline V CDR1 and CDR2: LNHDA, SQIVND (reference sequence). CDR3 sequence (DNA): TGTGCCAGTAGTATGCGATCCGGGGCGCCCCAGCATTTT. Its translation is CASSMRSGAPQHF.

This chain links TRBV19 with TRBJ2-7; possibly TRBD1 or TRBD2 for D (6 bases each). The CDR3 is made up of 17 amino acids. Germline CDR1 LNHDA, CDR2 SQIVND (reference sequence). V was cut by 3 bases and J by 3 bases, with 21 bases left in between. CDR3 residues: CASSMVSGATAHYEQYF. CDR3 sequence (DNA): TGTGCCAGTAGTATGGTCTCGGGGGCGACCGCCCACTACGAGCAGTACTTC.

The V call is TRBV2, the J call TRBJ1-1, with D maybe TRBD1 (6 bases). Per the germline V gene, CDR1 is SNHLY and CDR2 is FYNNEI. Trimming pared 7 bases from V and 1 base from J, leaving 16 bases between. The CDR3 extends over 15 amino acids. CDR3 sequence reads: CASIAIQGTNTEAFF. Here the CDR3 DNA reads TGTGCCAGCATAGCTATCCAGGGGACGAACACTGAAGCTTTCTTT.

This rearrangement joins TRBV7-2 to TRBJ2-3; 11 nucleotides agree with TRBD2. This CDR3 is built from 15 residues. CDR1 is SGHTA, CDR2 FQGNSA, per germline. Trimming took 2 bases from V and 6 from J; bases not matched to a gene: 4. The CDR3 is CASSLIAGGLDTQYF. The CDR3 nucleotides are TGTGCCAGCAGCTTAATAGCGGGGGGGCTGGATACGCAGTATTTT.

The gene calls are TRBV9 and TRBJ2-1; D uncertain. This CDR3 is built from 15 residues. The V end lost 0 bases, the J end lost 9 bases, and 16 bases lay between the germline ends. Germline V CDR1 and CDR2: SGDLS, YYNGEE. The CDR3 DNA reads TGTGCCAGCAGCGTAGGGGGTATCGGCTTCAGTGAGCAGTTCTTC. It yields the protein CASSVGGIGFSEQFF. The whole variable domain, filled in from reference TRBV9 and TRBJ2-1, reads DSGVTQTPKHLITATGQRVTLRCSPRSGDLSVYWYQQSLDQGLQFLIQYYNGEERAKGNILERFSAQQFPDLHSELNLSSLELGDSALYFCASSVGGIGFSEQFFGPGTRLTVL.

The chain is built from TRBV21-1 and TRBJ2-7. TRBV21-1 is recorded as a pseudogene. The CDR3 is made up of 15 amino acids. The DNA for the CDR3 is TGTGCCAGCAGCAAGCGGAGCCACAGTCACTACGAGCAGTACTTC. The encoded protein is CASSKRSHSHYEQYF.

The chain employs TRBV29-1 and TRBJ1-3, with 7 bases aligning to TRBD1. Germline V gives CDR1 SQVTM, CDR2 ANQGSEA. V lost 2 bases to trimming and J lost 1 base; unmatched junction nucleotides: 2. This CDR3 comprises 14 residues. CDR3 DNA: TGCAGCGTTGAACAGGGGGGATCTGGAAACACCATATATTTT. Amino acid sequence: CSVEQGGSGNTIYF.

The chain combines TRBV11-3 with TRBJ2-7; tentatively, D is TRBD1 or TRBD2 (5 bases each). Deletions cut 1 base from V and 4 bases from J, with 14 bases between. Germline values: CDR1 SGHNT, CDR2 YENEEA. This CDR3 has 15 amino acids. CDR3 sequence: CASSLGGTIEYEQYF. The CDR3 DNA follows: TGTGCCAGCAGCTTAGGGGGGACGATTGAGTACGAGCAGTACTTC.

This clone has just a few counts. The V call is TRBV20-1, the J call TRBJ2-1; unclear D gene. The V and J ends lost 4 bases and 8 bases respectively, with 9 bases between them. The germline V gene has CDR1 DFQATT and CDR2 SNEGSKA (reference sequence). CDR3 size: 11 residues. CDR3 coding DNA: TGCAGTGCTAACCCAGACCATGAGCAGTTCTTC. This codes for CSANPDHEQFF.

This clone was counted only a few times. The J gene is TRBJ2-1, the V gene TRBV11-2, with D maybe TRBD2 (5 bases). Per the germline V gene, CDR1 is SGHAT and CDR2 is FQNNGV. V was shortened by 3 bases and J by 6 bases, with 15 bases between the two germline ends. The CDR3 runs 15 residues. CDR3 coding DNA: TGTGCCAGCAGCTTCAGTGGCCTAGCCGGCAATGAGCAGTTCTTC. As protein: CASSFSGLAGNEQFF.

This clone has just a few counts. Written as DNA, the CDR3 is TGTGCCAGCAGCCAAGGGACAGGGGTTGCTTTCTTT. Translating gives CASSQGTGVAFF. This chain links TRBV12-3 or TRBV12-4 with TRBJ1-1; 10 bases line up with TRBD1. The CDR3 covers 12 residues. With V trimmed by 6 bases and J by 11 bases, 6 bases remained unmatched.

The chain has TRBV15 and TRBJ1-2, with 9 bases fitting TRBD1. In germline, CDR1 is LNHNV, CDR2 YYDKDF (reference sequence). V was pared by 7 bases and J by 6 bases, with 9 bases of the junction left unmatched. CDR3 size: 14 residues. The CDR3 region is CATNAGTGWNGYTF. The CDR3 bases are TGTGCCACCAACGCCGGGACAGGGTGGAATGGCTACACCTTC.

The rearrangement uses TRBV6-2 or TRBV6-3 and TRBJ2-3, with 8 bases that match TRBD2. From germline, CDR1 is MNHEY and CDR2 SVGEGT. The CDR3 has 15 amino acids. V shed 5 bases, J shed 3 bases, and the junction held 7 bases outside the gene matches. The chain's CDR3 is CASSPYSGVTDTQYF. For the CDR3, the DNA is TGTGCCAGCAGTCCGTATAGCGGGGTGACAGATACGCAGTATTTT.

In its sample, this clone was seen a few times. The rearrangement links TRBV7-2 to TRBJ2-1; weak D call: TRBD1 (5 bases). Trimming pared 0 bases from V and 9 bases from J, leaving 15 bases between. The CDR3 sequence is 15 residues long. The V gene's germline CDR1 is SGHTA and CDR2 FQGNSA. CDR3 nucleotides: TGTGCCAGCAGCTTAGCCTCGGACCAGGGTATTGAGCAGTTCTTC. It specifies CASSLASDQGIEQFF.

The V and J genes are TRBV3-1 (or the pseudogene TRBV3-2) and TRBJ1-5, with TRBD1 identical over 7 bases. The germline V gene has CDR1 LGHDT and CDR2 YNNKEL (reference sequence). With V trimmed by 1 base and J by 6 bases, 6 bases remained unmatched. The CDR3 is 15 amino acids. The CDR3 DNA sequence: TGTGCCAGCAGCCAAGGAGGGGGCCTGGGTCAGCCCCAGCATTTT. It is translated as CASSQGGGLGQPQHF.

The chain links TRBV7-3 to TRBJ1-1; D call uncertain. Germline CDR1 and CDR2: SGHTA and FQGTGA. The V gene lost 6 bases and the J gene lost 1 base, with 9 bases spanning the gap. The CDR3 has 13 amino acids. As DNA, the CDR3 is TGTGCCAGCAGTTGGCGGGCGAACACTGAAGCTTTCTTT. Protein product: CASSWRANTEAFF. The full variable domain, in which reference TRBV7-3 and TRBJ1-1 provide the parts outside the CDR3, is GAGVSQTPSNKVTEKGKYVELRCDPISGHTALYWYRQSLGQGPEFLIYFQGTGAADDSGLPNDRFFAVRPEGSVSTLKIQRTERGDSAVYLCASSWRANTEAFFGQGTRLTVV.

J is TRBJ2-2 and V is TRBV19, with D possibly being TRBD1 (6 bases). This CDR3 is built from 18 residues. V lost 1 base to trimming and J lost 4 bases, with 19 bases between them. Per germline, CDR1 LNHDA and CDR2 SQIVND (reference sequence). The CDR3 nucleotides read TGTGCCAGTAGTATAGGATGGGGGCCCACTTTTAGCACCGGGGAGCTGTTTTTT. Residues: CASSIGWGPTFSTGELFF.

The V and J genes are TRBV6-2 or TRBV6-3 and TRBJ2-7; D gene ambiguous. The CDR3 has 14 residues. Trimming left V 3 bases short and J 0 bases short, with 9 bases between. Germline-derived CDR1 and CDR2 are MNHEY and SVGEGT. CDR3 loop: CASSYNSPSYEQYF. In DNA, the CDR3 is TGTGCCAGCAGTTATAACAGTCCCTCCTACGAGCAGTACTTC.

This chain uses TRBV9 with TRBJ1-2; 7 nucleotides align to TRBD1. The CDR3 contains 14 residues. V was pared by 3 bases and J by 6 bases, with 8 bases of the junction left unmatched. Germline V lookup: CDR1 SGDLS, CDR2 YYNGEE. The CDR3 DNA follows: TGTGCCAGCAGCGCGATACAGGGGCGGGATGGCTACACCTTC. It encodes CASSAIQGRDGYTF.

J is TRBJ2-3 and V is TRBV18; possibly TRBD2 for D (7 bases). This CDR3 spans 15 amino acids. Deletions cut 2 bases from V and 4 bases from J, with 13 bases between. CDR1 is KGHSH and CDR2 is LQKENI in the germline V gene. This chain's CDR3 is CASSPWTRGADTQYF. The CDR3, as DNA: TGTGCCAGCTCACCATGGACTAGGGGGGCAGATACGCAGTATTTT.

The rearrangement joins TRBV5-4 to TRBJ2-3, with 8 positions matching TRBD2. The CDR3 sequence is 14 residues long. CDR1 and CDR2 (germline): SGHNT, YYREEE (reference sequence). The trim removed 9 bases at V and 2 bases at J, leaving 8 bases unmatched. As DNA, the CDR3 is TGTGCCACCAAGCGGGGGCCTGCCACAGATACGCAGTATTTT. The encoded protein is CATKRGPATDTQYF.

The gene calls are TRBV11-3 and TRBJ2-7, with D unclear. The V and J ends lost 0 bases and 3 bases respectively, with 12 bases between them. The CDR3 spans 15 residues. Germline V gives CDR1 SGHNT, CDR2 YENEEA. The CDR3 DNA reads as TGTGCCAGCAGCTTAGACGCCGGCAAAAACTACGAGCAGTACTTC. Translated, it gives CASSLDAGKNYEQYF.

This clone was found a few times. The rearrangement links TRBV7-9 to TRBJ2-1, with 7 bases matching TRBD1. The trim removed 4 bases at V and 8 bases at J, leaving 14 bases unmatched. The CDR3 totals 16 residues. The germline CDR1 and CDR2 sequences are SEHNR and FQNEAQ (reference sequence). The DNA for the CDR3 is TGTGCCAGCAGCTCCAACCGGGACAGAATGGTTTATGAGCAGTTCTTC. The encoded protein is CASSSNRDRMVYEQFF.

The CDR3 sequence: CASAMRANTGELFF. CDR3 coding DNA: TGTGCCAGCGCGATGAGGGCAAACACCGGGGAGCTGTTTTTT. J is TRBJ2-2 and V is TRBV18; tentative D call: TRBD2 (5 bases). The CDR3 runs to 14 residues. V lost 8 bases to trimming and J lost 2 bases, with 12 bases between them. Germline-derived CDR1 and CDR2 are KGHSH and LQKENI.

The chain recombines TRBV2 with TRBJ2-1; 9 bases agree with TRBD1. Looked up from germline, CDR1 is SNHLY and CDR2 is FYNNEI. Unmatched junction bases numbered 5, after V lost 5 bases and J lost 3 bases. The CDR3 covers 15 residues. As DNA, the CDR3 is TGTGCCAGCAGTCCGGGACAGGGATTCTACAATGAGCAGTTCTTC. Encoded protein: CASSPGQGFYNEQFF.

This sequence joins TRBV9 and TRBJ1-4; the D is unclear. V was clipped by 4 bases and J by 7 bases, with 14 bases between them. This CDR3 spans 14 amino acids. Per germline, CDR1 SGDLS and CDR2 YYNGEE. The CDR3 DNA is TGTGCCAGCAGCCTCGCGGGTCGGAGTGAAAAACTGTTTTTT. Its translation: CASSLAGRSEKLFF.